This T cell receptor (beta chain) was profiled in a study of STAT5B mutations in CD4+ large granular lymphocyte leukemia. Trimming removed 6 bases at V and 8 bases at J, with 17 bases between. This CDR3 is built from 14 residues. From germline, CDR1 is MDHEN and CDR2 SYDVKM. TCRdb keeps only in-frame clones here, not all; method: immunoSEQ multiplex PCR. The repertoire holds tens of thousands of clones, with around 85% as singletons. Sequenced input: CD4+ T cells from blood buffy coats. This TCR came from a human donor in good health. The rearrangement joins TRBV28 to TRBJ2-1; a weak D match, TRBD1 (7 bases). The CDR3, as DNA: TGTGCCAGCAGACTGGGTCCCAGGGGGGATGAGCAGTTCTTC. Translating it yields CASRLGPRGDEQFF.